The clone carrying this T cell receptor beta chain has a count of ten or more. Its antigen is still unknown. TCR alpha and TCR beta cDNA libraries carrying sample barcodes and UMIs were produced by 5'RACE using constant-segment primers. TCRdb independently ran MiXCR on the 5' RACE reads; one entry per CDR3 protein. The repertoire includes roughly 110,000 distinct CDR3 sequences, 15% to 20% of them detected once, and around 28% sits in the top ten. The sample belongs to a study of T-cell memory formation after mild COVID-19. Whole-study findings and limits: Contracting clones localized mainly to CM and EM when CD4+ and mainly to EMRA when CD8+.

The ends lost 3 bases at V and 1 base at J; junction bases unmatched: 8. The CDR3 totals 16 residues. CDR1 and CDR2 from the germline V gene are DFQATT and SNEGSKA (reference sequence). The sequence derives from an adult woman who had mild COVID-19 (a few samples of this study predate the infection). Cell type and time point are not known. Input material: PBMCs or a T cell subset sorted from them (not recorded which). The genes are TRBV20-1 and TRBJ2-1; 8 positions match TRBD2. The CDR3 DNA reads TGCAGTGCTAGTTCTGGCGGGGGGTCGTCCTACAATGAGCAGTTCTTC. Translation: CSASSGGGSSYNEQFF.